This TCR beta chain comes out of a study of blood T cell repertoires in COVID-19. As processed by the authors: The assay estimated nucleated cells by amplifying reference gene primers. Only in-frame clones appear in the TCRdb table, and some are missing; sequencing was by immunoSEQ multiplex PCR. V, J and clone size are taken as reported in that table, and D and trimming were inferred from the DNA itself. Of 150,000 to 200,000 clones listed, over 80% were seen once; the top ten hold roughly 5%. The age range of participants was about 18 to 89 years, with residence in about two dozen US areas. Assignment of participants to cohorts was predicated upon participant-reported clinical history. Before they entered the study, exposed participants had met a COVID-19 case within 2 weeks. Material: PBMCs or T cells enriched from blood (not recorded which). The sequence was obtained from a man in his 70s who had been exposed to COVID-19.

CDR3 nucleotides: TGTGCCAGCAGCCCGGGGGTACGGGCTTTCTTT. Translating it yields CASSPGVRAFF. The chain combines TRBV12-3 or TRBV12-4 with TRBJ1-1, with D tentatively TRBD1 (5 bases). Trimming left V 6 bases short and J 11 bases short, with 13 bases between. The CDR3 is made up of 11 amino acids.